The clone carrying this T cell receptor beta chain appeared a few times. CDR3 size: 16 residues. The germline CDR1 and CDR2 sequences are MRHNA and SNTAGT. Unmatched junction bases numbered 4, after V lost 3 bases and J lost 1 base. This specimen belongs to a study of CD8 T cells in ankylosing spondylitis. TCRdb fed the 5' RACE reads into MiXCR, producing one record per CDR3 protein. The data show 190,000 or so distinct CDR3 sequences, roughly 13% seen once. This rearrangement joins TRBV6-4 to TRBJ2-2; 8 bases map to TRBD2. The sequenced material came from blood, either unsorted or a sorted T cell fraction (not recorded which). The sequence was collected from a male donor with ankylosing spondylitis or in good health (not recorded which). DNA of the CDR3: TGTGCCAGCAGTGAATGGGGGACTAGGAACACCGGGGAGCTGTTTTTT. It specifies CASSEWGTRNTGELFF.